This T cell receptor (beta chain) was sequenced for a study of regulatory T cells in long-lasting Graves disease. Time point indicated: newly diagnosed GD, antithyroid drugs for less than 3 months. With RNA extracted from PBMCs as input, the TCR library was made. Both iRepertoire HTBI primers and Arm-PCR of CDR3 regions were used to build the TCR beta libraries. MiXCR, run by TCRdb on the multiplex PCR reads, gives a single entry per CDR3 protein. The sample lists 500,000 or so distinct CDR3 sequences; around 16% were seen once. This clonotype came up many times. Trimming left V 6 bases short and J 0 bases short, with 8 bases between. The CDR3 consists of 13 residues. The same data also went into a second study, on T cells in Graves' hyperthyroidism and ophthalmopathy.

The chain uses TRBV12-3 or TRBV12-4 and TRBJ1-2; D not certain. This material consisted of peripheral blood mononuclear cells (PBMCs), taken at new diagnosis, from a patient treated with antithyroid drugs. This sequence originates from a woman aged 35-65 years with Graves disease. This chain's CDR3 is CASSPFANYGYTF. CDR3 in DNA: TGTGCCAGCAGCCCTTTCGCTAACTATGGCTACACCTTC.